This is a list of T cell receptor beta chains from one sample in a study of spatial heterogeneity in lung cancer. TCRdb fed the 5' RACE reads into MiXCR, producing one record per CDR3 protein. The table has 40,000 to 55,000 distinct CDR3 sequences, 6.5% to 8.5% seen once. The material was PBMCs, obtained at surgery. These receptors all come from a female donor with early-stage non-small cell lung cancer. The CDR3 runs from the conserved cysteine through the conserved F or W. A D gene is named only where the DNA matches it firmly. Some rows mark clone size as missing; the rest say once, few, many or name a class of expanded clone.

j_call clone_size d_call v_call cdr3_aa cdr3_nt
TRBJ2-7 . . TRBV27 CASSPETGYVIGQYF TGTGCCAGCAGTCCGGAGACGGGTTACGTTATCGGGCAGTACTTC
TRBJ2-5 . TRBD1 TRBV6-2/TRBV6-3 CASRPTTGVGQETQYF TGTGCCAGCAGACCCACGACAGGGGTAGGGCAAGAGACCCAGTACTTC
TRBJ2-5 few TRBD1 TRBV6-5 CASSRGQGKETQYF TGTGCCAGCAGTAGAGGACAGGGGAAAGAGACCCAGTACTTC
TRBJ1-6 few TRBD1 TRBV5-1 CASGAGGYNSPLHF TGCGCCAGCGGAGCAGGGGGGTATAATTCACCCCTCCACTTT
TRBJ1-4 many . TRBV5-4 CASSLDQWDSEKLFF TGTGCCAGCAGCTTGGACCAGTGGGATAGTGAAAAACTGTTTTTT
TRBJ2-2 few . TRBV12-3/TRBV12-4 CASSLGTRTTGELFF TGTGCCAGCAGTTTAGGGACTCGGACCACCGGGGAGCTGTTTTTT
TRBJ2-5 few TRBD1 TRBV6-1 CASSIDRGQETQYF TGTGCCAGCAGTATCGACAGGGGGCAAGAGACCCAGTACTTC
TRBJ2-5 many TRBD2 TRBV20-1 CSARGSGGLQETQYF TGCAGTGCTAGAGGTAGCGGGGGACTTCAAGAGACCCAGTACTTC
TRBJ2-7 . TRBD2 TRBV2 CASRRGLADYEQYF TGTGCCAGCAGAAGGGGACTAGCGGACTACGAGCAGTACTTC
TRBJ2-1 few TRBD1 TRBV20-1 CSAVYRDRGGWEQFF TGCAGTGCCGTATACCGGGACAGGGGCGGCTGGGAGCAGTTCTTC
TRBJ2-7 . . TRBV5-1 CASSLTTGAYEQYF TGCGCCAGCAGCCTGACAACAGGTGCCTACGAGCAGTACTTC
TRBJ2-1 many TRBD2 TRBV20-1 CSASTRPGLANEQFF TGCAGTGCCTCTACCCGCCCGGGACTAGCGAATGAGCAGTTCTTC
TRBJ2-5 many TRBD1 TRBV5-4 CASSSRTGAQETQYF TGTGCCAGCAGCTCCAGGACAGGGGCGCAAGAGACCCAGTACTTC
TRBJ1-3 many . TRBV20-1 CSARDQAASSGNTIYF TGCAGTGCTAGAGACCAGGCCGCGAGCTCTGGAAACACCATATATTTT
TRBJ2-3 many . TRBV3-1 CASSQTTDTQYF TGTGCCAGCAGCCAAACCACAGATACGCAGTATTTT
TRBJ1-1 many . TRBV30 CAWSPTSGTEAFF TGTGCCTGGAGCCCTACTAGCGGGACTGAGGCTTTCTTT
TRBJ1-2 many . TRBV4-1 CASSREGYYGYTF TGCGCCAGCAGCCGAGAGGGGTACTATGGCTACACCTTC
TRBJ2-5 . . TRBV15 CATSRPVGGGETQYF TGTGCCACCAGCAGACCCGTGGGAGGGGGAGAGACCCAGTACTTC
TRBJ1-1 many . TRBV5-1 CASSLGSWIRNTEAFF TGCGCCAGCAGCTTGGGGTCTTGGATTAGGAACACTGAAGCTTTCTTT
TRBJ2-7 few TRBD1 TRBV5-1 CAGSLGTDPYEQYF TGCGCCGGCAGCCTGGGGACAGACCCCTACGAGCAGTACTTC
TRBJ2-7 many TRBD2 TRBV3-1 CASSPGTSNYEQYF TGTGCCAGCAGCCCCGGGACTAGTAACTACGAGCAGTACTTC
TRBJ2-3 . TRBD2 TRBV20-1 CSARPTGTRVTDTQYF TGCAGTGCTAGGCCTACCGGGACTAGAGTCACAGATACGCAGTATTTT
TRBJ2-3 few TRBD2 TRBV7-2 CASSLAPRTSGGTDTQYF TGTGCCAGCAGCTTAGCGCCAAGGACTAGCGGGGGCACAGATACGCAGTATTTT
TRBJ1-6 . . TRBV5-1 CASSPASGENSPLHF TGCGCCAGCAGCCCTGCATCGGGGGAGAATTCACCCCTCCACTTT
TRBJ1-1 many . TRBV6-2/TRBV6-3 CASSYTGFIGSFF TGTGCCAGCAGTTACACGGGATTTATTGGGTCTTTCTTT
TRBJ2-7 few TRBD1 TRBV18 CASSPTRQGGYEQYF TGTGCCAGCTCACCAACTAGACAGGGGGGCTACGAGCAGTACTTC
TRBJ1-5 . TRBD1 TRBV7-2 CASSPSDRGRNQPQHF TGTGCCAGCAGCCCTTCCGACAGGGGCCGCAATCAGCCCCAGCATTTT